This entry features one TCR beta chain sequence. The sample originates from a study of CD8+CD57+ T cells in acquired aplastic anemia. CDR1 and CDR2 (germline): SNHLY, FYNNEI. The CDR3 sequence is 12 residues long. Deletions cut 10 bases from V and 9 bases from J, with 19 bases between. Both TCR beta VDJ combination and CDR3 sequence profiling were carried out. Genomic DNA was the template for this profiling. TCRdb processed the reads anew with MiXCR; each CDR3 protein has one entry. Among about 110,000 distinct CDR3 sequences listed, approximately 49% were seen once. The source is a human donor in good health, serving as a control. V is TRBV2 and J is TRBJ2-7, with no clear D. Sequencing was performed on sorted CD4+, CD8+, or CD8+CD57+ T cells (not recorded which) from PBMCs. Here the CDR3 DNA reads TGTGCCACCCCCTTGGAAATACGAGGGCAGTACTTC. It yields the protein CATPLEIRGQYF.